These 12 T cell receptor beta chains share one sample of origin, sequenced in a study of T cells in Graves' hyperthyroidism and ophthalmopathy (dated by TCRdb to about 2019). To prepare the library, multiplex PCR was applied. Instrument on record: Illumina HiSeq 2000. The TCR beta CDR3 regions were amplified from the RNA transcripts. A first-round RT-PCR of the TCR CDR3 used the HTBI primer set with the Qiagen OneStep RT-PCR kit. The raw public data were reprocessed by TCRdb itself: fastp quality trimming at Q25, MiXCR clonotype calling, in-frame beta chains only. For every CDR3 protein sequence, its rows merge into one entry that carries the most common genes and DNA. The sample table holds around 340,000 distinct CDR3 sequences, of which roughly 23% were seen once. 50% of the sample is held by the ten biggest clonotypes. Sequencing was done on a sample of blood. Source of these receptors: a woman between 45 and 60 years old with Graves' hyperthyroidism.

This clonotype occurred many times. The gene calls are TRBV30 and TRBJ1-5; no clear D. With 3 bases removed from V and 2 bases from J, the gap between germline ends came to 14 bases. The V gene's germline CDR1 is GTSNPN and CDR2 SVGIG (reference sequence). CDR3 size: 15 residues. CDR3 sequence: CAWRAVQGGNQPQHF. In nucleotides, the CDR3 is TGTGCCTGGAGAGCAGTCCAAGGAGGCAATCAGCCCCAGCATTTT.

This chain connects TRBV6-1 to TRBJ1-2; 8 bases fit TRBD1. CDR1 is MNHNS, CDR2 SASEGT, per germline. This CDR3 has 17 residues. J gave up 6 bases and V 2 bases, and 14 bases lay outside the gene matches. Here the CDR3 reads CASSEPRTLQGGNGYTF. DNA for the CDR3: TGTGCCAGCAGTGAACCTCGTACGCTACAGGGGGGAAATGGCTACACCTTC.

This clonotype was picked up many times. The J gene is TRBJ1-1, the V gene TRBV5-4; TRBD1 matches at 7 bases. Germline V gene lookup returns CDR1 SGHNT and CDR2 YYREEE (reference sequence). The ends lost 5 bases at V and 1 base at J; junction bases unmatched: 5. CDR3 length: 14 amino acids. The CDR3 reads CASSSGTENTEAFF. CDR3 in DNA: TGTGCCAGCAGTTCCGGGACAGAGAACACTGAAGCTTTCTTT.

The rearrangement links TRBV6-4 to TRBJ2-1; 8 bases agree with TRBD1. The CDR3 contains 16 residues. CDR1 is MRHNA and CDR2 is SNTAGT in the germline V gene. V was pared by 3 bases and J by 5 bases, with 9 bases of the junction left unmatched. In DNA form, the CDR3 reads TGTGCCAGCAGTGAAACCGGGACAGGCAGTAACAATGAGCAGTTCTTC. Amino acids: CASSETGTGSNNEQFF.

The chain combines TRBV12-3 or TRBV12-4 with TRBJ2-7, with D tentatively TRBD1 (5 bases). Deletions cut 4 bases from V and 3 bases from J, with 13 bases between. The CDR3 totals 14 residues. This CDR3 reads CASSSRQLLYEQYF. The DNA of the CDR3 is TGTGCCAGCAGTTCCCGACAGTTGCTCTACGAGCAGTACTTC.

This clonotype was picked up many times. The rearrangement uses TRBV7-9 and TRBJ2-1, with 9 bases aligning to TRBD2. The CDR3 contains 18 residues. The V and J ends lost 0 bases and 5 bases, in that order; junction bases with no gene match: 11. Germline CDR1 and CDR2: SEHNR and FQNEAQ (reference sequence). This chain's CDR3 is CASSLAFSFLAGNNEQFF. The CDR3 DNA follows: TGTGCCAGCAGCTTAGCGTTTTCGTTCCTAGCGGGAAACAATGAGCAGTTCTTC. The entire variable domain, with the rest obtained from reference TRBV7-9 and TRBJ2-1, is as follows: DTGVSQNPRHKITKRGQNVTFRCDPISEHNRLYWYRQTLGQGPEFLTYFQNEAQLEKSRLLSDRFSAERPKGSFSTLEIQRTEQGDSAMYLCASSLAFSFLAGNNEQFFGPGTRLTVL.

The chain carries TRBV28 and TRBJ2-2; 9 bases are shared with TRBD1. From germline, CDR1 is MDHEN and CDR2 SYDVKM. The CDR3 has 16 amino acids. Germline trimming cut 2 bases from V and 5 bases from J; bases unmatched to any gene: 6. The chain's CDR3 is CASSLQGQGKTGELFF. The CDR3 DNA is TGTGCCAGCAGTTTACAGGGACAGGGAAAAACCGGGGAGCTGTTTTTT.

This clonotype was recorded many times. V and J are TRBV12-3 or TRBV12-4 and TRBJ1-1; D gene ambiguous. CDR3 length: 14 amino acids. The V end lost 2 bases, the J end lost 4 bases, and 11 bases lay between the germline ends. CDR3 sequence: CASSLTGSGTEAFF. The CDR3, as DNA: TGTGCCAGCAGTTTAACGGGAAGCGGCACTGAAGCTTTCTTT.

This clonotype was found many times. This sequence joins TRBV11-3 and TRBJ2-7; 7 nucleotides match TRBD2. Germline values: CDR1 SGHNT, CDR2 YENEEA. The CDR3 has 14 amino acids. Trimming at V came to 4 bases and at J to 4 bases, leaving 7 bases not matched to a gene. The CDR3 protein is CASSSSSGRYEQYF. CDR3 coding DNA: TGTGCCAGCAGCTCGTCTAGCGGAAGATACGAGCAGTACTTC.

At least ten counts were recorded for this clonotype. The chain carries TRBV20-1 and TRBJ2-7; 11 bases are a match to TRBD1. CDR1 is DFQATT and CDR2 is SNEGSKA in the germline V gene (reference sequence). This CDR3 region has 14 residues. After removal of 2 bases from V and 7 bases from J, the junction contained 7 bases not matched to a gene. This chain's CDR3 is CSARPGQGVREQYF. The CDR3 DNA reads TGCAGTGCTAGACCGGGACAGGGGGTTCGTGAGCAGTACTTC.

This chain links TRBV6-5 with TRBJ2-5, with 10 bases fitting TRBD2. Germline V gives CDR1 MNHEY, CDR2 SVGAGI. Germline trimming cut 0 bases from V and 1 base from J; bases unmatched to any gene: 14. CDR3 length: 20 amino acids. CDR3 region: CASSYSKGILAGAPQETQYF. CDR3 DNA: TGTGCCAGCAGTTACTCTAAAGGGATCCTAGCGGGAGCACCCCAAGAGACCCAGTACTTC.

This clonotype was observed many times. The CDR3 region has the DNA TGTGCCAGCAGTTCGGGGGGGACAGCAAATGAAAAACTGTTTTTT. Amino acid sequence: CASSSGGTANEKLFF. The chain recombines TRBV28 with TRBJ1-4; 7 nucleotides agree with TRBD1. The V segment lost 4 bases and the J segment 5 bases; nucleotides outside the gene matches: 7. Germline-derived CDR1 and CDR2 are MDHEN and SYDVKM. The CDR3 extends over 15 amino acids.